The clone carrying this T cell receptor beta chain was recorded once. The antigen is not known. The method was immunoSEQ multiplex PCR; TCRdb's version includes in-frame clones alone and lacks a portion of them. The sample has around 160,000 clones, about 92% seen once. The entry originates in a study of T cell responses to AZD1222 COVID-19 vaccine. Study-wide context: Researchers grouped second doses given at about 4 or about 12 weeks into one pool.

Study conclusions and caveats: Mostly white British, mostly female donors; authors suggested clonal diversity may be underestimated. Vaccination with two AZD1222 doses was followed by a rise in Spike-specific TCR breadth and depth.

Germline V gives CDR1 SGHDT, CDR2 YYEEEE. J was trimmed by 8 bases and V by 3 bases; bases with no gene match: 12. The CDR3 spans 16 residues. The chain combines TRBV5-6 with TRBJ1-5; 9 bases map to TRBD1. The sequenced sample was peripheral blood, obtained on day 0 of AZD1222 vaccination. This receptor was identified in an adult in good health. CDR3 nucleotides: TGTGCCAGCAGCTCTAAGGACAGGGGCTTCTTTGAGCCCCAGCATTTT. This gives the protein CASSSKDRGFFEPQHF.